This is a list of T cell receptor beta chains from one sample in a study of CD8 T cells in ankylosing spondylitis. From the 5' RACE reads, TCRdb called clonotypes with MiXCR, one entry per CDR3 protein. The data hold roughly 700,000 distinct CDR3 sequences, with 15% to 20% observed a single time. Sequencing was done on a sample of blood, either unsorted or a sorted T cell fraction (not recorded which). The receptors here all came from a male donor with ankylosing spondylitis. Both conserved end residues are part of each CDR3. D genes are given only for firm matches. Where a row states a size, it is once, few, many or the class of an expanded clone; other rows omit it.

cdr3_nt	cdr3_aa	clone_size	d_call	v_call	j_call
TGTGCCACCAGTGACTGGGGAGGGACAGGGTCCTACAATGAGCAGTTCTTC	CATSDWGGTGSYNEQFF	-	TRBD1	TRBV24-1	TRBJ2-1
TGTGCCAGCAGTTTTGGCAGGGGGAAATCTAAGACTGAAGCTTTCTTT	CASSFGRGKSKTEAFF	-	TRBD1	TRBV12-3/TRBV12-4	TRBJ1-1
TGTGCCAGCAGCCAAGTGCAGGGCGGGAGAGGGGGCACAGATACGCAGTATTTT	CASSQVQGGRGGTDTQYF	-	TRBD2	TRBV3-1	TRBJ2-3
TGTGCCAGCAGCCATTTAGCATTAGCGGGAGGGCCCACAGATACGCAGTATTTT	CASSHLALAGGPTDTQYF	few	TRBD2	TRBV7-6	TRBJ2-3
TGTGCCAGCAGTTTCGACCCGACAGGCGCGAACACTGAAGCTTTCTTT	CASSFDPTGANTEAFF	-	-	TRBV6-2/TRBV6-3	TRBJ1-1
TGCGCCAGCAGCTTGGGGATTCAGGGGGGAGTTGGAAACACCATATATTTT	CASSLGIQGGVGNTIYF	many	TRBD1	TRBV5-1	TRBJ1-3
TGTGCCAGCAGCCCCACCCGGGGGGCCTACGAGCAGTACTTC	CASSPTRGAYEQYF	-	TRBD2	TRBV7-2	TRBJ2-7
TGTGCCAGCGGTCCGGGACAGGGGCCCAATGAGCAGTTCTTC	CASGPGQGPNEQFF	many	TRBD1	TRBV12-3/TRBV12-4	TRBJ2-1
TGTGCCAGCAGCCAAGATCGGGGCCCCAAGGGTCCCCAAGAGACCCAGTACTTC	CASSQDRGPKGPQETQYF	-	-	TRBV3-1	TRBJ2-5
TGCAGTGCTACTACAGGGAAAAGCAATCAGCCCCAGCATTTT	CSATTGKSNQPQHF	few	-	TRBV20-1	TRBJ1-5
TGTGCCAGCAGCCACCTCAGGGGAATTTTCAACGAGCAGTACTTC	CASSHLRGIFNEQYF	-	-	TRBV3-1	TRBJ2-7
TGTGCCAGCAGCCAACTACGGCCCGTAAATGAAAAACTGTTTTTT	CASSQLRPVNEKLFF	-	-	TRBV3-1	TRBJ1-4